This T cell receptor (beta chain) comes out of a study of T-cell reconstitution after alpha-beta-depleted transplantation in children. In regard to this clonotype: Compared with germline, one end of the junction differs, possibly owing to a read error.

The TCRbeta library was prepared with unique molecular identifiers. TCRdb itself ran the PCR reads through MiXCR, one entry per CDR3 protein. The data contain hundreds of thousands of distinct CDR3 sequences, over 9.5% of them singletons. The CDR3 sequence is 18 residues long. This receptor was taken from a human donor who donated a stem cell graft to a child with acute myeloid leukemia. This sample comprised PBMCs from the stem cell graft donor, obtained from the stem cell graft. This rearrangement joins TRBV12-3 or TRBV12-4 to TRBJ2-7, with 8 bases that match TRBD2. For the CDR3, the DNA is TGTGCCATCAGTTTGAAGAGGACTAGCACGCGGAGGCCCTACGAGCAGTACTTC. It codes for CAISLKRTSTRRPYEQYF.